Shown below are 26 T cell receptor beta chains from a single sample sequenced in a study of read filtering for tumor transcriptome and immune sequencing. Molecular barcoded adaptors covering alpha/delta and beta/gamma chains were used on about 0.4 ug RNA. TCRdb reprocessed the reads via MiXCR and lists one record per CDR3 protein. The sample contains approximately 65,000 distinct CDR3 sequences, approximately 14% of which appear only once. The sequencing sample was made of a population of CD138-negative cells sorted from bone marrow. The receptors shown here come from a donor over 35 with multiple myeloma.

This clonotype was seen repeatedly, ten times or more. V gene TRBV10-3 combines with J gene TRBJ1-5, with no clear D. This CDR3 is built from 13 residues. Germline V gives CDR1 ENHRY, CDR2 SYGVKD. Trimming removed 4 bases from V and 2 bases from J, with 6 bases in between. CDR3 protein: CAISGGGNQPQHF. The CDR3 region has the DNA TGTGCCATCAGTGGGGGAGGCAATCAGCCCCAGCATTTT.

This clonotype was found a few times. The J gene is TRBJ2-3, the V gene TRBV5-1; D is ambiguous. The V gene lost 6 bases and the J gene lost 2 bases, with 13 bases spanning the gap. Per the germline V gene, CDR1 is SGHRS and CDR2 is YFSETQ. CDR3 length: 14 residues. In DNA, the CDR3 is TGCGCCAGCACCTCGGACGGCCCCACAGATACGCAGTATTTT. It codes for CASTSDGPTDTQYF.

This clonotype appeared many times. V and J are TRBV11-2 and TRBJ2-4, with 9 bases lining up with TRBD1. V trimming: 0 bases; J trimming: 0 bases; junction bases outside the gene matches: 12. The CDR3 totals 20 residues. Germline V gene sequence: CDR1 SGHAT, CDR2 FQNNGV. The CDR3 protein is CASSLDPLQGATLAKNIQYF. The DNA of the CDR3 is TGTGCCAGCAGCTTAGATCCCTTACAGGGGGCCACCCTAGCCAAAAACATTCAGTACTTC.

This chain connects TRBV12-5 to TRBJ1-2; D ambiguous. This CDR3 has 14 residues. V was pared by 6 bases and J by 4 bases, with 15 bases between. Germline V gene sequence: CDR1 LGHNT, CDR2 FRNRAP. CDR3 protein: CASGVPLRSYGYTF. The CDR3 bases are TGTGCTAGTGGAGTTCCTTTACGGAGCTATGGCTACACCTTC.

V gene TRBV30 combines with J gene TRBJ2-7, with TRBD1 identical over 9 bases. CDR1 GTSNPN and CDR2 SVGIG come from the germline V gene (reference sequence). The CDR3 covers 14 residues. After removal of 2 bases from V and 1 base from J, the junction contained 3 bases not matched to a gene. CDR3 sequence (DNA): TGTGCCTGGAGTTGGGGACAGGGTTCCTACGAGCAGTACTTC. This sequence encodes CAWSWGQGSYEQYF.

This clonotype was observed at least ten times. DNA of the CDR3: TGCGCCAGCAGCCAAGGAAGCGGCGGGTACTACGAGCAGTACTTC. It encodes CASSQGSGGYYEQYF. This chain joins TRBV4-3 and TRBJ2-7, with D maybe TRBD2 (5 bases). This CDR3 has 15 residues. The V gene lost 1 base and the J gene lost 3 bases, with 13 bases spanning the gap. CDR1 and CDR2 (germline): LGHNA, YSLEER.

This clonotype occurred many times. The chain uses TRBV11-1 and TRBJ2-7; TRBD2 matches 13 bases. V shed 4 bases and J 7 bases; nucleotides not matched to a gene: 10. The germline V gene has CDR1 SGHAT and CDR2 FQDESV (reference sequence). The CDR3 sequence is 16 residues long. CDR3 loop: CASSSVGLAGTREQYF. The CDR3 DNA reads TGTGCCAGCAGCTCAGTGGGACTAGCGGGGACTCGGGAGCAGTACTTC.

This clonotype was detected ten times or more. The V call is TRBV5-1, the J call TRBJ2-7; 8 bases are shared with TRBD1. V was clipped by 0 bases and J by 5 bases; unmatched bases: 4. Germline CDR1 is SGHRS and CDR2 is YFSETQ. The CDR3 is made up of 14 amino acids. This chain's CDR3 is CASSLGTGMNEQYF. The DNA of the CDR3 is TGCGCCAGCAGCTTGGGGACAGGGATGAACGAGCAGTACTTC.

This clonotype was seen repeatedly, ten times or more. The V gene is TRBV4-3, the J gene TRBJ2-2, with 12 bases matching TRBD2. The CDR3 loop spans 17 amino acids. In germline, CDR1 is LGHNA, CDR2 YSLEER. V lost 3 bases and J lost 5; bases outside the gene matches: 7. The CDR3 DNA is TGCGCCAGCAGCCAGCTACTAGCGGGAGGTGTAACCGGGGAGCTGTTTTTT. Protein sequence: CASSQLLAGGVTGELFF.

For this clonotype: This may come from a read error, since a much larger clone is one base off. This chain links TRBV12-3 or TRBV12-4 with TRBJ2-7, with 8 bases lining up with TRBD1. The length of the CDR3 is 14 residues. V trimming: 8 bases; J trimming: 4 bases; junction bases outside the gene matches: 10. The CDR3 DNA follows: TGTGCCAGCGGTACCGGGACAGGTGCTTACGAGCAGTACTTC. As protein: CASGTGTGAYEQYF.

This clonotype has at least ten counts. CDR3 region: CASSGGQDTQYF. CDR3 DNA sequence: TGTGCCAGCAGCGGGGGACAAGATACGCAGTATTTT. The chain employs TRBV7-3 and TRBJ2-3; TRBD1 might be the D (6 bases). Germline lookup yields CDR1 SGHTA and CDR2 FQGTGA. V was clipped by 5 bases and J by 5 bases, with 8 bases between them. The CDR3 contains 12 residues.

The sample holds many counts of this clonotype. The V and J genes are TRBV7-2 and TRBJ2-1; 7 bases line up with TRBD1. The CDR3 is 15 amino acids. Germline values: CDR1 SGHTA, CDR2 FQGNSA. The V and J ends lost 4 bases and 5 bases, in that order; junction bases with no gene match: 8. The DNA of the CDR3 is TGTGCCAGCAGCTCCAGGGGGTCGTTTAACAATGAGCAGTTCTTC. It yields the protein CASSSRGSFNNEQFF.

This clonotype was observed at least ten times. J is TRBJ2-3 and V is TRBV11-2; no firm D call. The ends were cut back, 1 base at V and 0 bases at J, with 14 bases in the middle. The CDR3 has 17 residues. Germline V CDR1 and CDR2: SGHAT, FQNNGV. The CDR3 is CASSLGSSSRSTDTQYF. DNA of the CDR3: TGTGCCAGCAGCTTAGGTTCGAGTAGCCGGAGCACAGATACGCAGTATTTT.

This clonotype appeared many times. The chain is built from TRBV30 and TRBJ2-2; 7 nucleotides align to TRBD1. The length of the CDR3 is 11 residues. V dropped 5 bases and J dropped 6; count of bases not matched to a gene: 0. The V gene's germline CDR1 is GTSNPN and CDR2 SVGIG (reference sequence). CDR3 sequence reads: CAWDRAGELFF. Written as DNA, the CDR3 is TGTGCCTGGGACAGGGCCGGGGAGCTGTTTTTT.

This clonotype was found many times. J is TRBJ1-1 and V is TRBV20-1; 8 bases map to TRBD1. The CDR3 has 12 residues. Trimming removed 5 bases from V and 4 bases from J; junction bases left unmatched: 3. In germline, CDR1 is DFQATT, CDR2 SNEGSKA (reference sequence). The CDR3 bases are TGCAGTGCTCCAGACAGGGGCACTGAAGCTTTCTTT. Protein: CSAPDRGTEAFF.

This clonotype was found many times. This sequence joins TRBV7-9 and TRBJ1-1; 11 bases fit TRBD1. The length of the CDR3 is 15 residues. V shed 5 bases and J 4 bases; nucleotides not matched to a gene: 6. The germline CDR1 and CDR2 sequences are SEHNR and FQNEAQ (reference sequence). CDR3 residues: CASSGSGTGGTEAFF. The DNA for the CDR3 is TGTGCCAGCAGCGGGTCCGGGACAGGGGGCACTGAAGCTTTCTTT.

This clonotype was seen repeatedly, ten times or more. The genes are TRBV20-1 and TRBJ2-2, with 10 bases fitting TRBD2. Trimming cost V 0 bases and J 4 bases; bases outside gene matches: 20. The CDR3 is 21 residues long. Germline V CDR1 and CDR2: DFQATT, SNEGSKA (reference sequence). The CDR3 loop reads CSARDLGDGAGGPRSTGELFF. For the CDR3, the DNA is TGCAGTGCTAGAGATCTAGGGGATGGAGCGGGAGGGCCTCGTAGCACCGGGGAGCTGTTTTTT.

This clonotype appeared a few times. This chain joins TRBV5-1 and TRBJ2-7; D unclear. The CDR3 sequence is 15 residues long. Germline CDR1 is SGHRS and CDR2 is YFSETQ. V lost 0 bases to trimming and J lost 5 bases, with 15 bases between them. This chain's CDR3 is CASSLGAPAFDEQYF. In DNA, the CDR3 is TGCGCCAGCAGCTTGGGTGCCCCAGCCTTCGACGAGCAGTACTTC.

The genes are TRBV25-1 and TRBJ2-1, with 11 bases lining up with TRBD2. The V gene end was trimmed by 2 bases and the J gene end by 6 bases; junction bases not matched to a gene: 3. The length of the CDR3 is 15 residues. Germline V gene sequence: CDR1 MGHDK, CDR2 SYGVNS. CDR3 in DNA: TGTGCCAGCAGTGAACCCGGACTAGCGGGCAATGAGCAGTTCTTC. Protein sequence: CASSEPGLAGNEQFF.

The chain links TRBV6-4 to TRBJ2-2; D call uncertain. The germline CDR1 and CDR2 sequences are MRHNA and SNTAGT. Trimming removed 11 bases from V and 2 bases from J, with 15 bases in between. The CDR3 consists of 14 residues. DNA of the CDR3: TGTGCCTCCCAGGCAGAAAGAAACACCGGGGAGCTGTTTTTT. This encodes CASQAERNTGELFF.

As for this clonotype: This may be a read error: a much more frequent sequence differs by one nucleotide. The rearrangement uses TRBV24-1 and TRBJ2-7, with D hard to call. This CDR3 has 13 amino acids. V lost 3 bases and J lost 3, with 8 bases in between. Per germline, CDR1 KGHDR and CDR2 SFDVKD. The CDR3 spells CATSDTPGYEQYF. CDR3 bases: TGTGCCACCAGTGATACCCCAGGCTACGAGCAGTACTTC.

This chain uses TRBV7-9 with TRBJ2-7; 7 bases match TRBD1. The germline gives CDR1 SEHNR, CDR2 FQNEAQ (reference sequence). Trimming removed 1 base from V and 0 bases from J; junction bases left unmatched: 9. CDR3 length: 17 amino acids. This CDR3 reads CASSLVPAGDSSYEQYF. The CDR3 region has the DNA TGTGCCAGCAGCTTAGTTCCCGCAGGGGACAGCTCCTACGAGCAGTACTTC.

The chain uses TRBV20-1 and TRBJ2-3, with D perhaps matching TRBD1 or TRBD2 (5 bases each). CDR1 and CDR2 (germline): DFQATT, SNEGSKA (reference sequence). V dropped 6 bases and J dropped 5 bases, with 15 bases sitting between them. There are 13 residues in the CDR3. CDR3 coding DNA: TGCAGTGCCGAGGGTCAGGGAGAAGATACGCAGTATTTT. Its translation: CSAEGQGEDTQYF.

This clonotype was picked up a small number of times. The genes are TRBV18 and TRBJ2-2; the D gene is possibly TRBD1 (6 bases). Trimming took off 2 bases at V and 1 base at J, with 8 bases between the two ends. Germline CDR1 reads KGHSH; CDR2 reads LQKENI. The CDR3 length is 15 residues. CDR3 residues: CASSPAQGNTGELFF. The CDR3 DNA is TGTGCCAGCTCACCAGCACAGGGGAACACCGGGGAGCTGTTTTTT.

This clonotype was observed a handful of times. A read error may be the cause here, since a much bigger clone is one base away. This chain uses TRBV5-4 with TRBJ2-1; a possible D gene is TRBD1 (5 bases). The CDR3 runs to 15 residues. Germline V gene sequence: CDR1 SGHNT, CDR2 YYREEE (reference sequence). CDR3 bases: TGTGCCAGCAGCTCGACAGACGACTCCTACAATGAGCAGCTCTTC. This translates into CASSSTDDSYNEQLF.

This clonotype came up many times. The rearrangement links TRBV28 to TRBJ2-1; 7 bases align to TRBD1. With 7 bases clipped from V and 6 bases from J, the junction kept 9 bases outside the gene matches. The CDR3 has 14 residues. The germline CDR1 and CDR2 sequences are MDHEN and SYDVKM. The CDR3 bases are TGTGCCAGCAAGCCTCGACAGGGCTCCAATGAGCAGTTCTTC. Translated: CASKPRQGSNEQFF.